Sequencing of this T cell receptor beta chain was carried out in a study of beta chain features in type 1 diabetes. Study results and caveats: There was no resolution here of whether HLA type influences TCRB rearrangement. Type 1 diabetes patients had moderately but significantly shorter TCRB CDR3s in all four CD4+ subsets.

What was sequenced were expressed TCRB transcripts, since all of the isolated RNA had been reverse transcribed. Measured with immunoSEQ multiplex PCR; TCRdb has only the in-frame clones, and not every one. This table holds about 170,000 clones, about 8% found once. This clone was counted a few times. Its antigen remains unidentified. The source is a woman between 35 and 50 years old with type 1 diabetes. Sequencing was performed on central memory CD4+ T cells from blood.

The CDR3 reads CASSLTGYYEQYF. CDR3 in DNA: TGTGCCAGCAGCTTGACAGGGTACTACGAGCAGTACTTC. The chain uses TRBV5-6 and TRBJ2-7, with D perhaps TRBD1 (6 bases). The germline V gene encodes CDR1 SGHDT and CDR2 YYEEEE. This CDR3 region has 13 residues. V was shortened by 1 base and J by 3 bases, with 8 bases between the two germline ends.